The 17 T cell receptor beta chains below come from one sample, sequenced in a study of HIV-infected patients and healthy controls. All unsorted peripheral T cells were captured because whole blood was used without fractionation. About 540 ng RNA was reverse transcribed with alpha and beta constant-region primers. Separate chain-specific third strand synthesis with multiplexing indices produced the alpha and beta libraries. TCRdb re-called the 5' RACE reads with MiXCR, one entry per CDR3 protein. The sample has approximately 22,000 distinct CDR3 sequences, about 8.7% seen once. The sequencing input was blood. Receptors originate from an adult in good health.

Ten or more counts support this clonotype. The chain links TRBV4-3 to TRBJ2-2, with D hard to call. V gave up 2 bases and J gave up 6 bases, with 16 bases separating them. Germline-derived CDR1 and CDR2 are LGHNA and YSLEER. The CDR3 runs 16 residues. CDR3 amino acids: CASSQRVGEIAGELFF. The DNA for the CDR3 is TGCGCCAGCAGCCAACGAGTTGGGGAAATCGCCGGGGAGCTGTTTTTT.

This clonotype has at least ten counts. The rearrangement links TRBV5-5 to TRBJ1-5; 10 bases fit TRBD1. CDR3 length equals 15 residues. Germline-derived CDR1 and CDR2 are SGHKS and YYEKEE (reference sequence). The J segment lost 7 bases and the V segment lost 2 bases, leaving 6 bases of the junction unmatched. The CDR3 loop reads CASSLLGQGVQPQHF. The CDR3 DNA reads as TGTGCCAGCAGCTTACTCGGACAGGGGGTCCAGCCCCAGCATTTT.

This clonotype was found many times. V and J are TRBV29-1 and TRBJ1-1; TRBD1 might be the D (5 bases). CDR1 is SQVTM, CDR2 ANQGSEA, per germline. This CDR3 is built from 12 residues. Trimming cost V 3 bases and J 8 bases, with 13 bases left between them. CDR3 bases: TGCAGCGTTGATGCGGCGGGGCGCGAAGCTTTCTTT. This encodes CSVDAAGREAFF.

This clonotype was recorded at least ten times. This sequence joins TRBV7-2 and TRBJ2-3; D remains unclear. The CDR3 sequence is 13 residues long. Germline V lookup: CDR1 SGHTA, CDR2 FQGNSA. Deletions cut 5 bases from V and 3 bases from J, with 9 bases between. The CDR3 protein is CASSHPFTDTQYF. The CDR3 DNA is TGTGCCAGCAGCCATCCCTTTACAGATACGCAGTATTTT.

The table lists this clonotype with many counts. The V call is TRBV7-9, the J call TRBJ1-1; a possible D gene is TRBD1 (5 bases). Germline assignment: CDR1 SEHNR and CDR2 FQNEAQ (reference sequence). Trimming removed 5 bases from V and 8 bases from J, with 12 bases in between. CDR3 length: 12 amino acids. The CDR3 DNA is TGTGCCAGCAGCCCAGGTGCAGGGGAAGCTTTCTTT. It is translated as CASSPGAGEAFF.

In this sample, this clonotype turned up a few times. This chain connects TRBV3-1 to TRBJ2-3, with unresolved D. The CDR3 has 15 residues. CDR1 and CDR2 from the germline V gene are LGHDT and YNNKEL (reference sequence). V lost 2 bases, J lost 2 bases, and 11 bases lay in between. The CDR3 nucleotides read TGTGCCAGCAGCCAAATTGGCGGAGCCACAGATACGCAGTATTTT. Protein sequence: CASSQIGGATDTQYF.

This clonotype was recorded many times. The CDR3 protein is CATHVGGAGEEQFF. The CDR3 nucleotides read TGTGCGACACACGTGGGGGGGGCCGGAGAAGAGCAGTTCTTC. This chain joins TRBV6-1 and TRBJ2-1, with D perhaps matching TRBD2 (7 bases). The germline CDR1 and CDR2 sequences are MNHNS and SASEGT. CDR3 size: 14 residues.

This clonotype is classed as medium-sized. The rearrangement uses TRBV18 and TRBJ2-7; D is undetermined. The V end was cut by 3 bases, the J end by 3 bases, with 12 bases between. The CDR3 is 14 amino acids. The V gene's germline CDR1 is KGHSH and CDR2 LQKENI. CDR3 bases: TGTGCCAGCTCACCTGGGTCTGTCTTCTACGAGCAGTACTTC. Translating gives CASSPGSVFYEQYF.

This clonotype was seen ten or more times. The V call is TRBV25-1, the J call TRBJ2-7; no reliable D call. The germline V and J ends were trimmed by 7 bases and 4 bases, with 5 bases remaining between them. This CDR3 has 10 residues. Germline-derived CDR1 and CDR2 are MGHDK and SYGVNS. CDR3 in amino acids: CASNLYEQYF. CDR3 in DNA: TGTGCCAGCAATCTTTACGAGCAGTACTTC.

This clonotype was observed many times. The CDR3 here is CASSLDSGQGRETQYF. CDR3 coding DNA: TGTGCCAGCAGCTTAGACTCCGGACAGGGGCGGGAGACCCAGTACTTC. This chain connects TRBV7-9 to TRBJ2-5; 9 bases align to TRBD1. This CDR3 spans 16 amino acids. The J segment lost 5 bases and the V segment lost 1 base, leaving 8 bases of the junction unmatched. Germline CDR1 reads SEHNR; CDR2 reads FQNEAQ (reference sequence).

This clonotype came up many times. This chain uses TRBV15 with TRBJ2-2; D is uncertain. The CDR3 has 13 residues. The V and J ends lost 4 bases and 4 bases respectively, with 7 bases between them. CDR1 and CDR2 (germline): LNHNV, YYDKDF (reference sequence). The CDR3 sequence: CATSTAATGELFF. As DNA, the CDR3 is TGTGCCACCAGCACCGCGGCCACCGGGGAGCTGTTTTTT.

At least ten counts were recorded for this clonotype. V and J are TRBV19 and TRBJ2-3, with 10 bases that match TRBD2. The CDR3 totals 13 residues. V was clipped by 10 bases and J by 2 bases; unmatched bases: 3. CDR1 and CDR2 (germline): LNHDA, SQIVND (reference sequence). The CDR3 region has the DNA TGTGCCACCGGGACTAGCGACACAGATACGCAGTATTTT. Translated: CATGTSDTDTQYF.

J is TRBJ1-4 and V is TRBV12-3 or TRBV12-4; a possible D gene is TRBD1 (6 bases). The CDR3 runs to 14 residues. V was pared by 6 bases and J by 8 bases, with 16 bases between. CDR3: CASSPPGGGEKLFF. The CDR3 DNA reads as TGTGCCAGCAGCCCCCCGGGGGGGGGCGAAAAACTGTTTTTT.

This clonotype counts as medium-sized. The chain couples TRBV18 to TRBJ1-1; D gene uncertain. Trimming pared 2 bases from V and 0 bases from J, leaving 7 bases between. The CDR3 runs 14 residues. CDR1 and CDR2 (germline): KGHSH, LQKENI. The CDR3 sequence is CASSPTGVNTEAFF. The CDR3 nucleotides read TGTGCCAGCTCACCAACCGGGGTGAACACTGAAGCTTTCTTT.

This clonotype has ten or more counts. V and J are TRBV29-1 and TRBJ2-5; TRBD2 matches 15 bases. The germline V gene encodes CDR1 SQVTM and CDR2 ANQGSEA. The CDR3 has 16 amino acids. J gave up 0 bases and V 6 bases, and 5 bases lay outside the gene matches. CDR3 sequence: CSVHGTSGRYQETQYF. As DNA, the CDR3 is TGCAGCGTCCACGGGACTAGCGGGAGGTACCAAGAGACCCAGTACTTC. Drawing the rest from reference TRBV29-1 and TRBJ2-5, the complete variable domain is SAVISQKPSRDICQRGTSLTIQCQVDSQVTMMFWYRQQPGQSLTLIATANQGSEATYESGFVIDKFPISRPNLTFSTLTVSNMSPEDSSIYLCSVHGTSGRYQETQYFGPGTRLLVL.

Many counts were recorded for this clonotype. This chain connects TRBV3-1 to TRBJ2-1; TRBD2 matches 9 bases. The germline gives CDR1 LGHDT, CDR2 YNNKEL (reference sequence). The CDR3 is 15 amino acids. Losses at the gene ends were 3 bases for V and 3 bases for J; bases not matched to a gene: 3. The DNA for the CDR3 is TGTGCCAGCAGCCAGGGACTAGCTCTCTACAATGAGCAGTTCTTC. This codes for CASSQGLALYNEQFF.

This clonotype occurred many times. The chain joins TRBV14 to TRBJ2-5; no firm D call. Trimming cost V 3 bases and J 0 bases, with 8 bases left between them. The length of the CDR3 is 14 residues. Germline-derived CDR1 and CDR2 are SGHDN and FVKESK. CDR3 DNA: TGTGCCAGCAGCCATCTGGGAAACCAAGAGACCCAGTACTTC. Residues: CASSHLGNQETQYF.